The clone carrying this TCR beta chain has a count of ten or more. What it recognizes is unknown. This sample is drawn from a study of T cells in Graves' hyperthyroidism and ophthalmopathy. Study-level points and caveats: Most thyroid clonotypes that were expanded above 0.001 also turned up in blood.

Diagnosis relied on clinical symptoms, serum thyroxine and TRAb, thyroid ultrasound and orbital computed tomography. Amplified TCR beta CDR3 regions came from RNA transcripts. First-round RT-PCR of the TCR CDR3 relied on the HTBI primer set. TCRdb reprocessed the multiplex PCR reads with MiXCR, giving one entry per CDR3 protein. The table shows about 300,000 distinct CDR3 sequences, with around a fifth occurring only once. V was shortened by 5 bases and J by 7 bases, with 13 bases between the two germline ends. Germline assignment: CDR1 SGHDT and CDR2 YYEEEE. The CDR3 covers 13 residues. The chain joins TRBV5-6 to TRBJ2-1, with D maybe TRBD2 (6 bases). Sequencing used blood. The receptor was isolated from a man aged 45-65 years with Graves' ophthalmopathy. This chain's CDR3 is CASRFEGGNEQFF. In DNA form, the CDR3 reads TGTGCCAGCAGATTTGAGGGAGGTAATGAGCAGTTCTTC.